This note documents a single T cell receptor (beta chain) sequence. Antigen specificity is unknown. Assay used: immunoSEQ multiplex PCR; TCRdb lists only in-frame clones, some missing. The table has tens of thousands of clones, 75% to 95% seen once; the top ten hold around 30%. CDR1 LGHDT and CDR2 YNNKEL come from the germline V gene (reference sequence). Trimming took off 3 bases at V and 1 base at J, with 4 bases between the two ends. This CDR3 region has 12 residues. This record comes from a study of T cell responses to AZD1222 COVID-19 vaccine. General observations from the study: Nearly half of unique spike-specific TCRs reportedly avoided B.1.351 and B.1.1.7 mutated regions. Seropositive AZD1222 recipients at baseline numbered only five or six.

Pooled samples include second doses given at about 4 or 12 weeks. Sequencing used peripheral blood, obtained 28 days after the second AZD1222 dose. The chain carries TRBV3-1 (or the pseudogene TRBV3-2) and TRBJ2-7; D gene uncertain. The TCR originated in an adult who received the AZD1222 COVID-19 vaccine. The CDR3 reads CASSHRSYEQYF. The CDR3 region has the DNA TGTGCCAGCAGCCACCGGTCCTACGAGCAGTACTTC.